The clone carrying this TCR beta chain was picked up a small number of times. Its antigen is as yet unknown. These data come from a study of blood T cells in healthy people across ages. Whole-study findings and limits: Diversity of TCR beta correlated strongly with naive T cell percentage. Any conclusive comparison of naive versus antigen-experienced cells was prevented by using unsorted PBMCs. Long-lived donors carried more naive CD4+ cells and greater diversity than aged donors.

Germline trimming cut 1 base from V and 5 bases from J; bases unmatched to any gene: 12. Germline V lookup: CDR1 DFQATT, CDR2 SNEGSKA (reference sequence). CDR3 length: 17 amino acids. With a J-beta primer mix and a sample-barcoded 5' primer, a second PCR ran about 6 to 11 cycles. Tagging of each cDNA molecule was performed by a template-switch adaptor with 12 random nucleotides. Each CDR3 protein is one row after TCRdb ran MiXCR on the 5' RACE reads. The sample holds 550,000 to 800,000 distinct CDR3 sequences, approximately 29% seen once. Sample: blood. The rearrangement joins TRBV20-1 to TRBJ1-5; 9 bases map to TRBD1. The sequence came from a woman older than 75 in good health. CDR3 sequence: CSARVVPTTGGHQPQHF. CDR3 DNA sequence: TGCAGTGCTAGAGTCGTCCCGACAACAGGGGGCCATCAGCCCCAGCATTTT.